These T cell receptor beta chains were read from a single sample in a study of breast tumors, draining lymph nodes, adjacent tissues. A single record per CDR3 protein comes from TCRdb applying MiXCR to the multiplex PCR reads. Found here are tens of thousands of distinct CDR3 sequences, roughly a fifth of them singletons; the top ten hold roughly 2.4%. Input material: axillary lymph node tissue. The receptors stem from a female donor with breast cancer. Some clones in this sample may be carry-over from other donors' samples. CDR3s leave out the opening cysteine and the closing phenylalanine or tryptophan. A D gene is named only where the DNA matches it firmly. Expanded clones are given a class, and other clones once, few, many or no size at all.

j_call: TRBJ2-1
v_call: TRBV27
clone_size: few
d_call: TRBD2
cdr3_aa: ASNRQGGNEQF

j_call: TRBJ2-5
v_call: TRBV20-1
clone_size: many
d_call: TRBD2
cdr3_aa: SPGTSGSFETQY

j_call: TRBJ2-7
v_call: TRBV6-2/TRBV6-3
clone_size: many
d_call: -
cdr3_aa: ASRSQGSYEQY

j_call: TRBJ1-3
v_call: TRBV14
clone_size: -
d_call: TRBD1
cdr3_aa: ASSLRDRALWKHHI

j_call: TRBJ2-3
v_call: TRBV20-1
clone_size: many
d_call: -
cdr3_aa: SASDFHTDTQY

j_call: TRBJ1-2
v_call: TRBV20-1
clone_size: many
d_call: TRBD1
cdr3_aa: SAPGTGNHGYT

j_call: TRBJ1-6
v_call: TRBV3-1
clone_size: many
d_call: -
cdr3_aa: ASSQEGNWSPLH

j_call: TRBJ2-7
v_call: TRBV27
clone_size: few
d_call: TRBD2
cdr3_aa: ASSLEGLAEY

j_call: TRBJ1-5
v_call: TRBV7-8
clone_size: many
d_call: -
cdr3_aa: ASSPRRGRYSNQPQH

j_call: TRBJ1-4
v_call: TRBV5-4
clone_size: -
d_call: TRBD1
cdr3_aa: ASSLGGTGGGNEKLF